Listed below are T cell receptor beta chains from one sample, sequenced in a study of human T cells and chemical hapten exposure. TCRdb called the RACE reads again in MiXCR, with one record for every CDR3 protein. The profile shows 130,000 or so distinct CDR3 sequences, approximately 9.5% of them singletons. The sample taken for sequencing was whole blood. The receptors were sampled from a male donor in good health. Some clones in this sample may be carry-over from other donors' samples. Both conserved end residues are part of each CDR3. A D gene is named only where the DNA matches it firmly. Size values are once, few and many counts, or a class for expanded clones, and some rows have none.

d_call j_call v_call clone_size cdr3_nt cdr3_aa
. TRBJ1-5 TRBV15 few TGTGCCACCAGCAGAGATGGCAGGGGCGCGTATCAGCCCCAGCATTTT CATSRDGRGAYQPQHF
. TRBJ1-2 TRBV30 few TGTGCCTGGAGTGTAACAGATTCCTATGGCTACACCTTC CAWSVTDSYGYTF
TRBD2 TRBJ2-7 TRBV27 few TGTGCCAGCAGTTTAGGGGCGGGAGGGCACAACGAGCAGTACTTC CASSLGAGGHNEQYF
. TRBJ2-5 TRBV14 . TGTGCCAGCAGTCCAGCAGGAGCTCGGGAGACCCAGTACTTC CASSPAGARETQYF
TRBD2 TRBJ2-1 TRBV18 few TGTGCCAGCTCAAATCCGGGACTAGCGGGAGGTGGACTCTACAATGAGCAGTTCTTC CASSNPGLAGGGLYNEQFF
. TRBJ1-1 TRBV9 . TGTGCCAGCAGCGCTGGATCCGCCGGGCCTTTTTGGAACACTGAAGCTTTCTTT CASSAGSAGPFWNTEAFF
TRBD1 TRBJ2-3 TRBV5-6 many TGTGCCAGCAGCAGGACAGGGGGTGCCACAGATACGCAGTATTTT CASSRTGGATDTQYF
. TRBJ2-1 TRBV7-2 . TGTGCCAGCAGCTTTTCGGCTTCGAGCTCCTACAATGAGCAGTTCTTC CASSFSASSSYNEQFF
. TRBJ1-1 TRBV12-3/TRBV12-4 few TGTGCCAGCAGTCGGGGACGGAGTGAAGCTTTCTTT CASSRGRSEAFF
. TRBJ1-5 TRBV4-3 . TGCGCCAGCAGCCAAGACAGGAACGATCAGCCCCAGCATTTT CASSQDRNDQPQHF
. TRBJ1-6 TRBV5-1 . TGCGCCAGCAGCGCTAGGGGAGTCCTCCACTTT CASSARGVLHF
. TRBJ1-1 TRBV2 few TGTGCCAGCAGTGAAGGGATGGGGAGCACTGAAGCTTTCTTT CASSEGMGSTEAFF
TRBD1 TRBJ2-7 TRBV27 few TGTGCCAGCAGCTTGGACAGGGTAGGCTACGAGCAGTACTTC CASSLDRVGYEQYF
. TRBJ2-3 TRBV6-1 many TGTGCCAGCAGTGACTCAACGCGAGGGACAGATACGCAGTATTTT CASSDSTRGTDTQYF
. TRBJ2-5 TRBV5-6 . TGTGCCAGCTATCCAGACAGCGAAATTCAAGAGACCCAGTACTTC CASYPDSEIQETQYF
. TRBJ2-1 TRBV10-3 many TGTGCCATCAGCCCAGGTCCTAGATCCTACAATGAGCAGTTCTTC CAISPGPRSYNEQFF
. TRBJ2-1 TRBV12-5 . TGTGCTAGTGGTCCGGGGCGGGGGCCCTACAATGAGCAGTTCTTC CASGPGRGPYNEQFF
TRBD1 TRBJ2-1 TRBV14 . TGTGCCAGCAGCCAAGACCCAGGACAGGGGAGGCAGTTCTTC CASSQDPGQGRQFF